Shown below are 2 T cell receptor beta chains from a single sample sequenced in a study of sequential checkpoint blockade in melanoma. The treatment denotes: randomized to nivolumab then ipilimumab (arm A) or the reverse (arm B). Assay used: immunoSEQ multiplex PCR; TCRdb lists only in-frame clones, some missing. The profile shows about 4,900 clones, roughly a third of them singletons. Here the sequenced sample was tumor tissue (inferred from file names), taken from a patient given nivolumab and ipilimumab in sequence. The receptors were gathered from a human donor with melanoma.

V is TRBV12-5 and J is TRBJ1-5, with D possibly TRBD1 on 5 matching bases. The CDR3 sequence is 16 residues long. Trimming stripped 0 bases from V and 6 bases from J, with 15 bases between. Per the germline V gene, CDR1 is LGHNT and CDR2 is FRNRAP. This chain's CDR3 is CASGLVLGGLRQPQHF. Here the CDR3 DNA reads TGTGCTAGTGGTTTGGTACTTGGGGGGTTGCGTCAGCCCCAGCATTTT. The full variable domain, its missing parts supplied by reference TRBV12-5 and TRBJ1-5, is DARVTQTPRHKVTEMGQEVTMRCQPILGHNTVFWYRQTMMQGLELLAYFRNRAPLDDSGMPKDRFSAEMPDATLATLKIQPSEPRDSAVYFCASGLVLGGLRQPQHFGDGTRLSIL.

This clone was seen a few times. This chain joins TRBV6-8 and TRBJ1-5; 7 nucleotides align to TRBD1. The V segment lost 6 bases and the J segment 2 bases; nucleotides outside the gene matches: 7. Per the germline V gene, CDR1 is MNHGY and CDR2 is SAAAGT. This CDR3 spans 15 amino acids. The CDR3 DNA reads TGTGCCAGCAGCCAACAGGGGAGGGGCAATCAGCCCCAGCATTTT. Its translation: CASSQQGRGNQPQHF.